This T cell receptor (beta chain) was observed in a study of CXCR3-negative and CXCR3-positive naive CD8 T cells (dated by TCRdb to about 2019). For the study in its entirety: In total, about 130 million TRB reads were obtained, which works out to roughly 1.5 +/- 0.3 million reads per library. The diversity and physicochemical repertoire analyses included 11 donors pooled from two independent experiments. The TRBV-TRBJ cluster analysis covered naive subsets from five or six donors and memory cells from 3 donors. General study outcomes and caveats: Compared with CXCR3-negative naive cells, CXCR3-positive naive cells had TRB CDR3s with higher hydrophobicity (lower Kidera factor 4), lower energy, and higher strength and volume indices. Naive CXCR3-negative and CXCR3-positive cells from the same donor showed similar TRBV-TRBJ usage, whereas memory cells showed distinct patterns. Because surface CD5, which is linked to self-reactivity in mice, was comparable between the naive subsets, TCR interaction strength was also inferred from TRB CDR3 physicochemical properties. Repertoire diversity was comparably high in both naive subsets but much lower in memory CD8+ T cells. Freshly isolated PBMCs were used for most assays because CXCR3 expression went down partially after cryopreservation.

The CDR3 measures 14 amino acids from cysteine to phenylalanine. The protein alone is recorded here. The CDR1 and CDR2 encoded by the germline V gene are MDHEN and SYDVKM. Sequencing was carried out with a NextSeq 550. The Human TCR Profiling Kit (MiLaboratory) was used to prepare UMI-labeled 5' RACE TRB cDNA libraries. cDNA synthesis used the entire amount of extracted RNA, and PCR amplification then used the entire amount of cDNA produced. The libraries were made side by side, with each library going through the same number of PCR cycles. As for how the authors treated the data: With a requirement of at least two reads per UMI, MIGEC and MiXCR extracted about 49,000 +/- 11,000 unique UMI-labeled TRB cDNA molecules per library. On average, each library contained about 40,000 +/- 10,000 functional in-frame TRB CDR3 nucleotide clonotypes without stop codons. After each sample was downsampled to 5000 UMI-labeled TRB molecules, VDJtools was used to calculate diversity metrics such as normalized Shannon-Wiener and Chao1. Clonotype-size-weighted physicochemical properties of the central five CDR3 residues (interaction energy, strength, volume and Kidera factor 4) were computed in VDJtools. With the reads reprocessed by TCRdb, a single entry stands for each CDR3 protein sequence and no DNA is reported. The V and J calls and clone size are TCRdb's, not the authors'. The record for this sample contains just under 90,000 distinct CDR3 sequences. Of the sample, around 0.82% falls within the top ten clones.

For each CD8+ T cell subset, flow sorting was done in triplicate, and 250,000 to 300,000 cells per subset went directly into RLT lysis buffer. Naive CD8+ T cells were defined stringently as CD45RO-CCR7+CD27+CD95- to exclude memory contaminants. Standard density gradient centrifugation was used to isolate peripheral blood mononuclear cells from buffy coats. A FACSAria III was used to flow-sort naive CD8+ T cells into CXCR3-negative and CXCR3-positive populations. Total RNA was extracted from sorted cells with an RNeasy Mini Kit. A word on this clonotype: The target of this receptor is not known.

Here the chain combines TRBV28 and TRBJ2-1; TCRdb designates TRBD2, a call that cannot be tested without DNA. The clonotype comes from a human donor in good health. Some clones in this sample may be carry-over from other donors' samples. Sequences were obtained from naive CXCR3+ CD8+ T cells from blood. Interpreted using the paper, the cell subset or site label stands for: CD45RO-CCR7+CD27+CD95- naive CD8+ T cells expressing CXCR3 (TNR3+). The encoded CDR3 is CASSFQREVPEQFF.